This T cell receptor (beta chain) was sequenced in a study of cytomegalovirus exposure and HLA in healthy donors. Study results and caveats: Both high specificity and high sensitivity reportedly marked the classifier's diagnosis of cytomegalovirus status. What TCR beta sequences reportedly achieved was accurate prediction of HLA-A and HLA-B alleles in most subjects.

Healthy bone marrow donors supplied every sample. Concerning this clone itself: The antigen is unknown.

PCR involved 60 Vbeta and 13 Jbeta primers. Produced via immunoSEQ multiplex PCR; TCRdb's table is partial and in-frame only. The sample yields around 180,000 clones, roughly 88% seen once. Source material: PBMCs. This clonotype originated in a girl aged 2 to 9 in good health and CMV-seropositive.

This CDR3 is CASSQDGGEGGETQYF. The CDR3 DNA follows: TGCGCCAGCAGCCAAGATGGTGGAGAAGGGGGAGAGACCCAGTACTTC. The rearrangement links TRBV4-1 to TRBJ2-5, with D possibly matching TRBD1 (6 bases). V was shortened by 0 bases and J by 4 bases, with 15 bases between the two germline ends. The CDR3 covers 16 residues. The V gene's germline CDR1 is MGHRA and CDR2 YSYEKL.